This entry is about one T cell receptor (beta chain). The target antigen is unknown. Sample time point: healthy volunteer bleed at 2 weeks. The study extracted total RNA from unfractionated whole blood. Single cDNA molecules in the library carried unique molecular identifiers attached during preparation. How the authors handled the data: Counts of TCRs in each sample centred on a median of around 100,000 and extended from around 25,000 to 690,000. From the RACE reads, TCRdb called clonotypes with MiXCR, one entry per CDR3 protein. The V and J calls follow TCRdb's processing rather than the paper's. This sample carries approximately 44,000 distinct CDR3 sequences, approximately 4.8% of them seen once, and the ten largest clones take about 6%. V lost 1 base and J 0 bases, leaving 19 bases between the germline ends. Germline CDR1 reads DFQATT; CDR2 reads SNEGSKA (reference sequence). The CDR3 is 17 amino acids.

These data are taken from a study of human T cells and chemical hapten exposure. Study information: Per-sample TCR yields varied mainly from small pooled library volume differences.

Study results and limitations: Following DPC sensitization, TCRs present above 1 in 1000 frequency showed no change.

This rearrangement joins TRBV20-1 to TRBJ2-7; TRBD2 is a possible D gene (6 bases). Source material: whole blood. This receptor was taken from a human donor in good health. Some clones in this sample may be carry-over from other donors' samples. The CDR3 bases are TGCAGTGCTAGAGCGAGGGTGGAGGGTGGGTACTCCTACGAGCAGTACTTC. Translating gives CSARARVEGGYSYEQYF.